The clone carrying this TCR beta chain came up a few times. Its antigen is as yet unknown. This CDR3 is built from 14 residues. The germline V and J ends were trimmed by 5 bases and 3 bases, with 15 bases remaining between them. Looked up from germline, CDR1 is SGHRS and CDR2 is YFSETQ. Calling hyperthyroidism stable required that no ophthalmopathy show up within 18 months of follow-up. From RNA, the CDR3 regions of TCR beta chains were amplified and sequenced. The library came from an HTBI-primed first-round RT-PCR and a second-round multiplex PCR. One entry per CDR3 protein results from TCRdb running MiXCR on the multiplex PCR reads. The top ten hold approximately 7% of the sample, which has 300,000 to 500,000 distinct CDR3 sequences, 15% seen once. The source of the sample is a study of Graves' ophthalmopathy and Graves' hyperthyroidism. Study findings and constraints: Blood was where most expanded thyroid clonotypes above 0.001 frequency also turned up. Ophthalmopathy could be told apart from stable hyperthyroidism by a 13-signature model (about 90% sensitivity, around 80% specificity).

The chain links TRBV5-1 to TRBJ2-7, with D perhaps TRBD1 or TRBD2 (6 bases each). Sequenced sample: peripheral blood. The clonotype was recovered from a woman between 18 and 29 years old with stable Graves' hyperthyroidism. This chain's CDR3 is CASSPGASNYEQYF. In DNA, the CDR3 is TGCGCCAGCAGTCCGGGGGCTTCGAACTACGAGCAGTACTTC.